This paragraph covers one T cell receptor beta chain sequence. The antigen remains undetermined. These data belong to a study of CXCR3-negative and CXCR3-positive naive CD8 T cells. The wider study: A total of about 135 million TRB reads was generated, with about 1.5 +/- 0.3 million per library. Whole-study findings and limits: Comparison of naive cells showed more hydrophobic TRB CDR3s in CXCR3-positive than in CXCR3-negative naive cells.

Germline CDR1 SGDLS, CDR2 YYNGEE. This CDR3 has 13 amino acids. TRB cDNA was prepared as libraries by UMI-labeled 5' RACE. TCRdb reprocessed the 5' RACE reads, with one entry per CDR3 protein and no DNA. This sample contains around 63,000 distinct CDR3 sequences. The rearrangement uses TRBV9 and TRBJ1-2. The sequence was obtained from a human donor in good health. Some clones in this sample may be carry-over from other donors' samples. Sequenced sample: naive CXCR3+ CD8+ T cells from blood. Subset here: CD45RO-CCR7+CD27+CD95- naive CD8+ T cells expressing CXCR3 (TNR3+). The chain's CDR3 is CASSVEGDDGYTF.